This T cell receptor beta chain was recovered during a study of CD8 T cells in ankylosing spondylitis. Study-level points and caveats: Seemingly distinctive of ankylosing spondylitis blood was a TCR beta motif formed by eight highly homologous variants. Disease-linked clones were reportedly significantly enriched in matched ankylosing spondylitis synovial fluid.

The CDR3 is 17 amino acids. The junction had 14 bases not matched to a gene; V was cut back by 6 bases and J by 1 base. Germline values: CDR1 DFQATT, CDR2 SNEGSKA (reference sequence). TCRdb fed the 5' RACE reads into MiXCR, producing one record per CDR3 protein. The data contain 750,000 to 850,000 distinct CDR3 sequences, roughly 12% of them singletons. This clonotype was counted only a few times. The antigen remains undetermined. This TCR was sampled from a male donor with ankylosing spondylitis. The sequenced sample consisted of blood, either unsorted or a sorted T cell fraction (not recorded which). The genes are TRBV20-1 and TRBJ2-3; TRBD2 aligns across 9 bases. CDR3 sequence: CSASGGRGAPGTDTQYF. CDR3 nucleotides: TGCAGTGCCAGTGGCGGGAGGGGAGCCCCTGGCACAGATACGCAGTATTTT.